This T cell receptor (beta chain) was found in a study of OX40 agonist ivuxolimab in advanced cancers. The CDR3 is made up of 15 amino acids. The germline gives CDR1 SGDLS, CDR2 YYNGEE. The ends were cut back, 2 bases at V and 7 bases at J, with 15 bases in the middle. Measured with immunoSEQ multiplex PCR; TCRdb has only the in-frame clones, and not every one. This sample has 60,000 or so clones, with 65% to 85% found just once. Notes on this clone: Its antigen remains unknown.

Study-level points and caveats: Normalized T-cell clonal expansion was also low in a subset of nonresponders.

The sample consisted of CD4+ or CD8+ T cells sorted from blood, taken in a trial of the OX40 agonist ivuxolimab. The V gene is TRBV9, the J gene TRBJ1-4; a possible D gene is TRBD1 (5 bases). The receptor's source is an adult with an advanced solid tumor such as melanoma, head and neck, liver or kidney cancer. The CDR3 spells CASSVEGRASEKLFF. CDR3 DNA sequence: TGTGCCAGCAGCGTTGAGGGCAGGGCGAGTGAAAAACTGTTTTTT.